The TCR beta chain under discussion was sequenced for a study of blood T cell repertoires in COVID-19. Study at large: The origin of the acute and convalescent COVID-19 samples was the United States, Italy and Spain.

Authors' methods: Amplification with reference gene primers provided the estimates of nucleated cell counts. Sequenced by immunoSEQ multiplex PCR; TCRdb stores in-frame clones only, minus some. That table furnishes V, J and clone size, whereas the DNA furnished D and trimming. The table includes 450,000 or so clones, 80% to 95% detected once. Donors were grouped by their self-reported clinical history. Cohort 3 donors were reported recovered after two negative PCRs, clearance, or symptom resolution. The junction had 7 bases not matched to a gene; V was cut back by 5 bases and J by 5 bases. The CDR3 covers 14 residues. Germline loops: CDR1 SQVTM, CDR2 ANQGSEA.

This chain uses TRBV29-1 with TRBJ1-3; TRBD1 matches at 9 bases. This clonotype originated in a man younger than 35 who had recovered from COVID-19. Material: PBMCs or T cells enriched from blood (not recorded which). CDR3 region: CSVTGGAGRNTIYF. CDR3 sequence (DNA): TGCAGCGTTACAGGGGGCGCCGGGAGAAACACCATATATTTT. Based on the CDR3 plus reference TRBV29-1 and TRBJ1-3, the full variable domain is SAVISQKPSRDICQRGTSLTIQCQVDSQVTMMFWYRQQPGQSLTLIATANQGSEATYESGFVIDKFPISRPNLTFSTLTVSNMSPEDSSIYLCSVTGGAGRNTIYFGEGSWLTVV.